Each of the 16 T cell receptor beta chains below was sequenced from the same sample in a study of T cell responses to AZD1222 COVID-19 vaccine. Using immunoSEQ multiplex PCR, the repertoire was profiled, and TCRdb retains in-frame clones only, with some absent. Among over 150,000 clones, about 91% were seen once, and the ten largest hold 4.4%. The starting material was peripheral blood, obtained on day 0 of MenACWY control vaccination. The receptors stem from an adult in good health.

This rearrangement joins TRBV11-3 to TRBJ1-1; D is possibly TRBD1 (5 bases). There are 14 residues in the CDR3. Looked up from germline, CDR1 is SGHNT and CDR2 is YENEEA. Trimming shortened V by 6 bases and J by 0 bases, and 11 bases separated the two germline ends. Here the CDR3 reads CASSEGKVNTEAFF. The DNA of the CDR3 is TGTGCCAGCAGTGAGGGGAAGGTGAACACTGAAGCTTTCTTT.

The V call is TRBV19, the J call TRBJ2-3; the D gene is possibly TRBD1 (7 bases). V dropped 5 bases and J dropped 0 bases, with 15 bases sitting between them. CDR1 and CDR2 (germline): LNHDA, SQIVND (reference sequence). The CDR3 has 16 residues. For the CDR3, the DNA is TGTGCCAGTAGTGCGGGACAGCCTTTTAGCACAGATACGCAGTATTTT. It is translated as CASSAGQPFSTDTQYF.

V is TRBV7-3 and J is TRBJ2-1; 7 bases align to TRBD2. V shed 1 base and J 3 bases; nucleotides not matched to a gene: 12. CDR1 is SGHTA and CDR2 is FQGTGA in the germline V gene. The CDR3 has 18 amino acids. In DNA, the CDR3 is TGTGCCAGCAGCTTAAAGTCCCAAGCTAGCGGAAACTACAATGAGCAGTTCTTC. Its protein product is CASSLKSQASGNYNEQFF.

V and J are TRBV29-1 and TRBJ1-2, with D maybe TRBD1 (5 bases). V was trimmed by 6 bases and J by 1 base, leaving 18 bases between them. The CDR3 has 15 residues. The germline V gene has CDR1 SQVTM and CDR2 ANQGSEA. This CDR3 reads CSVGGLGGFNYGYTF. The CDR3 nucleotides are TGCAGCGTGGGTGGGCTCGGGGGGTTTAACTATGGCTACACCTTC.

This chain uses TRBV4-2 with TRBJ1-2; 8 nucleotides line up with TRBD1. The CDR3 runs 15 residues. CDR1 and CDR2 (germline): LGHNA, YNFKEQ. The V gene end was trimmed by 2 bases and the J gene end by 4 bases; junction bases not matched to a gene: 6. In nucleotides, the CDR3 is TGTGCCAGCAGCCAACGGGACAGGAATTTCTATGGCTACACCTTC. It codes for CASSQRDRNFYGYTF.

This clone was seen a few times. This chain links TRBV19 with TRBJ1-1, with D hard to call. Trimming took off 5 bases at V and 10 bases at J, with 17 bases between the two ends. The CDR3 sequence is 13 residues long. The germline V gene encodes CDR1 LNHDA and CDR2 SQIVND (reference sequence). In nucleotides, the CDR3 is TGTGCCAGTAGTCCTACCTCGGACCGAGGAGCTTTCTTT. Its protein product is CASSPTSDRGAFF.

V is TRBV2 and J is TRBJ2-3; D call uncertain. Trimming removed 10 bases at V and 2 bases at J, with 13 bases between. CDR3 length equals 13 residues. Germline-derived CDR1 and CDR2 are SNHLY and FYNNEI. The CDR3 DNA is TGTGCCAACCCCGGACCCTACACAGATACGCAGTATTTT. This sequence encodes CANPGPYTDTQYF.

This rearrangement joins TRBV7-2 to TRBJ2-7; 14 bases are shared with TRBD2. J gave up 5 bases and V 4 bases, and 4 bases lay outside the gene matches. CDR1 and CDR2 from the germline V gene are SGHTA and FQGNSA. The CDR3 length is 15 residues. Written as DNA, the CDR3 is TGTGCCAGCAGCTCGACTAGCGGGAGGGCCAACGAGCAGTACTTC. It translates to CASSSTSGRANEQYF.

This chain uses TRBV19 with TRBJ2-1, with 12 bases aligning to TRBD1. The CDR3 is made up of 16 amino acids. Germline loops: CDR1 LNHDA, CDR2 SQIVND (reference sequence). Germline trimming cut 7 bases from V and 12 bases from J; bases unmatched to any gene: 16. CDR3: CASIGTGGLGVQRQFF. The DNA of the CDR3 is TGTGCCAGTATAGGGACAGGGGGCCTAGGTGTCCAGCGGCAGTTCTTC.

The gene calls are TRBV11-2 and TRBJ1-4; TRBD1 is a possible D gene (6 bases). CDR3 length: 16 residues. Germline CDR1 is SGHAT and CDR2 is FQNNGV. V lost 5 bases, J lost 8 bases, and 21 bases lay in between. The CDR3 sequence is CASSRRVGGLSEKLFF. As DNA, the CDR3 is TGTGCCAGCAGCCGACGGGTGGGGGGGCTTTCGGAAAAACTGTTTTTT.

The rearrangement links TRBV7-3 to TRBJ2-1, with unresolved D. The CDR3 sequence is 14 residues long. Per germline, CDR1 SGHTA and CDR2 FQGTGA. V lost 0 bases and J 5 bases, leaving 8 bases between the germline ends. CDR3 sequence (DNA): TGTGCCAGCAGCTTAACAGGCCCCAACAATGAGCAGTTCTTC. Translated, it gives CASSLTGPNNEQFF.

The rearrangement links TRBV29-1 to TRBJ1-3; D not resolved. This CDR3 contains 14 residues. CDR1 and CDR2 from the germline V gene are SQVTM and ANQGSEA. V lost 8 bases and J 0 bases, leaving 14 bases between the germline ends. This CDR3 reads CSIKGGISGNTIYF. Here the CDR3 DNA reads TGCAGCATTAAAGGCGGGATCTCTGGAAACACCATATATTTT.

The chain carries TRBV21-1 and TRBJ2-3. TRBV21-1 is designated a pseudogene. This CDR3 comprises 13 residues. The CDR3 reads CASSLEGRDTQYF. For the CDR3, the DNA is TGTGCCAGCAGCTTAGAGGGGAGAGATACGCAGTATTTT.

This chain joins TRBV10-3 and TRBJ1-2; D gene unclear. The CDR3 has 17 residues. Between the trimmed V and J ends, which lost 2 bases and 2 bases, there was a span of 18 bases. CDR1 and CDR2 from the germline V gene are ENHRY and SYGVKD. The CDR3 loop is CAISEGPGVGTNYGYTF. The DNA for the CDR3 is TGTGCCATCAGTGAGGGCCCCGGGGTAGGAACGAACTATGGCTACACCTTC.

The CDR3 loop is CASSQDRAGRRDEQFF. The CDR3, as DNA: TGCGCCAGCAGCCAAGATAGGGCGGGACGACGGGATGAGCAGTTCTTC. The chain has TRBV4-3 and TRBJ2-1; tentative D call: TRBD2 (6 bases). CDR3 length equals 16 residues. V lost 0 bases and J 8 bases, leaving 17 bases between the germline ends. The germline V gene has CDR1 LGHNA and CDR2 YSLEER.

This rearrangement joins TRBV6-2 or TRBV6-3 to TRBJ1-5, with 8 positions matching TRBD1. Losses at the gene ends were 2 bases for V and 1 base for J; bases not matched to a gene: 1. Germline CDR1 is MNHEY and CDR2 is SVGEGT. This CDR3 is 15 amino acids long. The chain's CDR3 is CASSYDRGSNQPQHF. CDR3 bases: TGTGCCAGCAGTTACGACAGGGGAAGCAATCAGCCCCAGCATTTT.